The subject of this entry is one TCR beta chain. V was cut by 11 bases and J by 8 bases, with 9 bases left in between. The CDR3 has 9 residues. These data are taken from a study of blood T cell repertoires in COVID-19. Study summary: Sample material is recorded as cDNA or gDNA derived from T cells, B-cell-depleted T cells, or PBMCs.

Participants were aged about 18 to 90 years, lived in under 25 US areas, and enrolled virtually. Up to 2 weeks before entering the study, exposed participants had met a COVID-19 case. Original processing notes: Amplified reference gene primers provided the basis for estimating nucleated cell counts. Sequenced by immunoSEQ multiplex PCR; TCRdb stores in-frame clones only, minus some. V, J and clone size were drawn from that table, and D and trimming were deduced from the DNA. The sample includes hundreds of thousands of clones, roughly 90% of them seen just once. The V call is TRBV23-1, the J call TRBJ1-2; no reliable D call. TRBV23-1 is noted as an ORF with a role that remains uncertain. Material: PBMCs or T cells enriched from blood (not recorded which). The TCR originated in a young woman who had been exposed to COVID-19. As DNA, the CDR3 is TGCGCCTCACGGTACGGCTACACCTTC. Translating gives CASRYGYTF.